This T cell receptor beta chain was sequenced during a study of metastatic and nonmetastatic thyroid tumors. Study-level background: Repertoire data that came from the blood and tumor or nodule tissue of malignant and benign thyroid patients were compared.

In germline, CDR1 is SQVTM, CDR2 ANQGSEA. V was pared by 7 bases and J by 4 bases, with 10 bases of the junction left unmatched. The CDR3 contains 13 residues. Study-wide results and limits: As reported, TCR beta diversity in blood and tumor was significantly higher in malignant thyroid tumors than in benign nodules.

This clone was counted many times. Its antigen is unidentified. Patients had received no treatment of any kind before thyroid surgery. Original processing methods: CDR3 differences across clinicopathological groups were used to build a distant-metastasis classifier for papillary thyroid cancer. Through MiXCR, TCRdb re-clonotyped the PCR reads. Here the V and J calls rest on TCRdb's processing, not on the authors' analysis. The table shows tens of thousands of clones, with approximately 20% occurring only once. This rearrangement joins TRBV29-1 to TRBJ2-7, with 7 bases fitting TRBD2. The source material was blood. The receptor was isolated from a male donor with papillary thyroid cancer or a benign thyroid nodule (not recorded which). Some clones in this sample may be carry-over from other donors' samples. This CDR3 is CSAARLGGYEQYF. The DNA of the CDR3 is TGCAGCGCCGCTAGATTGGGGGGGTACGAGCAGTACTTC.